This T cell receptor beta chain was recorded in a study of CD8 T cells in Susac syndrome. CD8+ and CD4+ T cells from blood underwent TCR beta sequencing. The CD8+ and CD4+ T cells were negatively isolated, with the TEMRA cells enriched by FACS. The germline CDR1 and CDR2 sequences are SGDLS and YYNGEE. V was shortened by 0 bases and J by 5 bases, with 14 bases between the two germline ends. This CDR3 has 15 amino acids. Reverse transcription of roughly 0.45 to 1 ug RNA was carried out with random hexamers. An immunoSEQ multiplex PCR generated amplified TCR beta CDR3 products spanning 54 Vbeta and 13 Jbeta. TCRdb called the immunoSEQ multiplex PCR reads again in MiXCR, with one record for every CDR3 protein. The repertoire holds around 270,000 distinct CDR3 sequences, with approximately 85% as singletons.

The V call is TRBV9, the J call TRBJ2-5; tentatively, D is TRBD2 (5 bases). The TCR sequence derives from a human donor with multiple sclerosis. Sequencing was performed on CD8+ T cells from PBMCs. For the CDR3, the DNA is TGTGCCAGCAGCGTAGTGGATAGCCCGGGGGAGACCCAGTACTTC. It codes for CASSVVDSPGETQYF.